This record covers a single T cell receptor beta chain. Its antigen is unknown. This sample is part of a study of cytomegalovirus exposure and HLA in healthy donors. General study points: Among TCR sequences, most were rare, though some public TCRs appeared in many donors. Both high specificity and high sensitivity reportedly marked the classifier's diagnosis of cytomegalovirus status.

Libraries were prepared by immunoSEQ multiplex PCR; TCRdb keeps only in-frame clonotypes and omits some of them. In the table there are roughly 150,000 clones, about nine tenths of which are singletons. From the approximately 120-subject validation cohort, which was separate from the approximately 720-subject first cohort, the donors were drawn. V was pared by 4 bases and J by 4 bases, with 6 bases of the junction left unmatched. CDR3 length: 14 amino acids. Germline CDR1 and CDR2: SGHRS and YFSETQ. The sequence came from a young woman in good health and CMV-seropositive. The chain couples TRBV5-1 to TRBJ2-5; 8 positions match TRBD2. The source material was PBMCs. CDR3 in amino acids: CASSEGTSGETQYF. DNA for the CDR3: TGCGCCAGCAGCGAAGGGACTAGTGGAGAGACCCAGTACTTC.